The rows below give T cell receptor beta chains drawn from one sample of a study of T cell clonotyping in hematopoietic cell transplantation. Libraries were prepared by immunoSEQ multiplex PCR; TCRdb keeps only in-frame clonotypes and omits some of them. The sample has about 17,000 clones; roughly 84% are singletons. The source material was PBMCs, sampled 100 days after allogeneic stem cell transplant. The receptors originated from a male patient aged 55 to 69 who had an allogeneic stem cell transplant from a related donor, so the T cells may come from the graft donor. Some clones in this sample may be carry-over from other donors' samples. The CDR3 runs from the conserved cysteine through the conserved F or W. A D gene is named only where the DNA matches it firmly. A row's size may be missing; if present it is once, few, many or a size class.

D gene: .
V gene: TRBV29-1
clone size: .
J gene: TRBJ2-4
CDR3 DNA: TGCAGCCCCCAACAGAGAGGGAAAAACATTCAGTACTTC
CDR3 protein: CSPQQRGKNIQYF

D gene: TRBD1
V gene: TRBV29-1
clone size: .
J gene: TRBJ1-2
CDR3 DNA: TGCAGCGTTGTAGGGGGACAGGGGGCTAACTATGGCTACACCTTC
CDR3 protein: CSVVGGQGANYGYTF

D gene: .
V gene: TRBV9
clone size: .
J gene: TRBJ2-2
CDR3 DNA: TGTGCCAGCAGCGTACGGGGGGCCGGCACCGGGGAGCTGTTTTTT
CDR3 protein: CASSVRGAGTGELFF

D gene: .
V gene: TRBV5-1
clone size: .
J gene: TRBJ1-3
CDR3 DNA: TGCGCCAGCAGCTGGGGCGGAAGCTCTGGAAACACCATATATTTT
CDR3 protein: CASSWGGSSGNTIYF

D gene: .
V gene: TRBV28
clone size: .
J gene: TRBJ2-7
CDR3 DNA: TGTGCCAGCAGTCTCCCGGGACTCGGGCAGTACTTC
CDR3 protein: CASSLPGLGQYF

D gene: TRBD1
V gene: TRBV19
clone size: few
J gene: TRBJ1-6
CDR3 DNA: TGTGCCAGTCGTGGGGACAGGTCTTCACCCCTCCACTTT
CDR3 protein: CASRGDRSSPLHF

D gene: TRBD2
V gene: TRBV10-3
clone size: .
J gene: TRBJ2-3
CDR3 DNA: TGTGCCATCAGTGAAACGCTAGCGGGGGATTTTCATAGCACAGATACGCAGTATTTT
CDR3 protein: CAISETLAGDFHSTDTQYF

D gene: .
V gene: TRBV28
clone size: .
J gene: TRBJ1-1
CDR3 DNA: TGTGCCAGCAGTCCCCACAGGGCCCGGGACACTGAAGCTTTCTTT
CDR3 protein: CASSPHRARDTEAFF

D gene: .
V gene: TRBV9
clone size: .
J gene: TRBJ1-2
CDR3 DNA: TGTGCCAGCAGCCCAGACGAATTGGATGGCTACACCTTC
CDR3 protein: CASSPDELDGYTF

D gene: .
V gene: TRBV6-1
clone size: .
J gene: TRBJ2-7
CDR3 DNA: TGTGCCAGCAGTGAAGCACTCAGGGGCTACGAGCAGTACTTC
CDR3 protein: CASSEALRGYEQYF

D gene: .
V gene: TRBV4-3
clone size: few
J gene: TRBJ2-7
CDR3 DNA: TGCGCCAGCAGCCAAGACGCATCAGGCGGCTACGAGCAGTACTTC
CDR3 protein: CASSQDASGGYEQYF

D gene: .
V gene: TRBV6-5
clone size: .
J gene: TRBJ2-7
CDR3 DNA: TGTGCCAGCAGTTACGGTCCGAACAGGGTATCTCGCGAGCAGTACTTC
CDR3 protein: CASSYGPNRVSREQYF

D gene: TRBD1
V gene: TRBV7-9
clone size: .
J gene: TRBJ1-2
CDR3 DNA: TGTGCCGGAGGGACAGTCCTTAACTATGGCTACACCTTC
CDR3 protein: CAGGTVLNYGYTF

D gene: .
V gene: TRBV7-3
clone size: once
J gene: TRBJ2-6
CDR3 DNA: TGTGCCAGCAGCTTCCCTCCCGTGGGGCTCTCTGGGGCCAACGTCCTGACTTTC
CDR3 protein: CASSFPPVGLSGANVLTF